Below are 17 T cell receptor beta chains sequenced from a single sample in a study of early T cells in non-severe SARS-CoV-2 infection. MiXCR was run by TCRdb on the 5' RACE reads, yielding one entry per CDR3 protein. This table holds 75,000 to 100,000 distinct CDR3 sequences, roughly 15% found once. The sample taken for sequencing was whole blood. The receptor source for this set is an adult who was a healthcare worker with PCR-confirmed SARS-CoV-2 infection or an uninfected control (not recorded which).

This clonotype was detected only a few times. The chain links TRBV9 to TRBJ2-7; D remains ambiguous. Trimming removed 3 bases at V and 4 bases at J, with 11 bases between. CDR1 is SGDLS and CDR2 is YYNGEE in the germline V gene. The CDR3 is 13 amino acids. The CDR3 DNA is TGTGCCAGCAGCGCGGACGTGGGATACGAGCAGTACTTC. Translating gives CASSADVGYEQYF.

This sequence joins TRBV24-1 and TRBJ1-1; 7 bases map to TRBD1. The CDR3 covers 13 residues. Germline lookup yields CDR1 KGHDR and CDR2 SFDVKD. The V and J ends lost 7 bases and 1 base, in that order; junction bases with no gene match: 2. The CDR3 DNA sequence: TGTGCCACCAGGAGGACAGGGAACACTGAAGCTTTCTTT. Encoded protein: CATRRTGNTEAFF.

In its sample, this clonotype was seen many times. The rearrangement joins TRBV7-9 to TRBJ2-7, with TRBD2 matching over 13 bases. Germline trimming cut 5 bases from V and 2 bases from J; bases unmatched to any gene: 3. CDR1 and CDR2 (germline): SEHNR, FQNEAQ (reference sequence). The CDR3 consists of 15 residues. The CDR3 loop reads CASSQGLAGAYEQYF. CDR3 coding DNA: TGTGCCAGCAGCCAAGGACTAGCGGGGGCCTACGAGCAGTACTTC. The full variable domain, in which reference TRBV7-9 and TRBJ2-7 provide the parts outside the CDR3, is DTGVSQNPRHKITKRGQNVTFRCDPISEHNRLYWYRQTLGQGPEFLTYFQNEAQLEKSRLLSDRFSAERPKGSFSTLEIQRTEQGDSAMYLCASSQGLAGAYEQYFGPGTRLTVT.

The genes are TRBV28 and TRBJ2-4; no clear D. Per germline, CDR1 MDHEN and CDR2 SYDVKM. The CDR3 sequence is 16 residues long. Between the trimmed V and J ends, which lost 5 bases and 1 base, there was a span of 15 bases. The CDR3 sequence is CASSLIHLTAKNIQYF. Here the CDR3 DNA reads TGTGCCAGCAGTCTGATCCACTTAACGGCCAAAAACATTCAGTACTTC.

The genes are TRBV20-1 and TRBJ1-4; D is perhaps TRBD1 (6 bases). V dropped 5 bases and J dropped 0 bases, with 10 bases sitting between them. The germline V gene has CDR1 DFQATT and CDR2 SNEGSKA (reference sequence). The CDR3 covers 14 residues. The CDR3 nucleotides read TGCAGTGCTTACGGACAGCCAACTAATGAAAAACTGTTTTTT. Protein sequence: CSAYGQPTNEKLFF.

The rearrangement links TRBV29-1 to TRBJ1-1, with TRBD1 identical over 7 bases. The length of the CDR3 is 13 residues. The J segment lost 2 bases and the V segment lost 4 bases, leaving 4 bases of the junction unmatched. Germline CDR1 and CDR2: SQVTM and ANQGSEA. As DNA, the CDR3 is TGCAGCGTTGCGGGACAGCTAAACACTGAAGCTTTCTTT. It translates to CSVAGQLNTEAFF.

This clonotype was picked up a small number of times. V is TRBV6-2 or TRBV6-3 and J is TRBJ2-7; 11 nucleotides agree with TRBD1. V lost 4 bases and J lost 1; bases outside the gene matches: 3. Germline V gene data show CDR1 as MNHEY and CDR2 as SVGEGT. This CDR3 comprises 15 residues. This CDR3 is CASSWDRGVSYEQYF. CDR3 bases: TGTGCCAGCAGTTGGGACAGGGGGGTATCCTACGAGCAGTACTTC.

In this sample, this clonotype turned up a few times. The chain has TRBV28 and TRBJ2-7, with TRBD1 identical over 8 bases. With V trimmed by 5 bases and J by 10 bases, 10 bases remained unmatched. This CDR3 has 13 residues. CDR1 and CDR2 (germline): MDHEN, SYDVKM. CDR3 nucleotides: TGTGCCAGCAGTCAACCCGGGACAGGTTATCAGTACTTC. As protein: CASSQPGTGYQYF.

The rearrangement links TRBV18 to TRBJ1-2; 7 nucleotides match TRBD1. The V and J ends lost 3 bases and 6 bases, in that order; junction bases with no gene match: 13. The germline V gene has CDR1 KGHSH and CDR2 LQKENI. This CDR3 has 16 amino acids. The CDR3 loop is CASSPSVEGGRDGYTF. Written as DNA, the CDR3 is TGTGCCAGCTCACCCTCCGTTGAAGGGGGCAGGGATGGCTACACCTTC.

CDR3 protein: CASKGRFSYEQYF. The CDR3 nucleotides read TGTGCCAGCAAGGGACGGTTCTCCTACGAGCAGTACTTC. V usage is TRBV2 and J usage is TRBJ2-7; D is perhaps TRBD1 or TRBD2 (5 bases each). Germline CDR1 SNHLY, CDR2 FYNNEI. This CDR3 has 13 residues. V was cut by 7 bases and J by 0 bases, with 10 bases left in between.

This clonotype was counted many times. The chain combines TRBV9 with TRBJ1-2; no clear D. V dropped 1 base and J dropped 2 bases, with 15 bases sitting between them. In germline, CDR1 is SGDLS, CDR2 YYNGEE. This CDR3 comprises 16 residues. CDR3 residues: CASSVSQASSNYGYTF. The CDR3 DNA follows: TGTGCCAGCAGCGTAAGTCAGGCCTCATCCAACTATGGCTACACCTTC.

The rearrangement links TRBV29-1 to TRBJ2-5; TRBD2 matches 10 bases. In germline, CDR1 is SQVTM, CDR2 ANQGSEA. V lost 8 bases, J lost 5 bases, and 11 bases stayed unmatched. This CDR3 is built from 14 residues. The CDR3 coding sequence is TGCAGCCTTAGGTCTAGCGGGAGTTTGGAGACCCAGTACTTC. It translates to CSLRSSGSLETQYF.

The gene calls are TRBV20-1 and TRBJ2-7; D not resolved. Germline CDR1 is DFQATT and CDR2 is SNEGSKA (reference sequence). The CDR3 covers 13 residues. V was pared by 1 base and J by 2 bases, with 9 bases between. The CDR3 here is CSARGLDAYEQYF. As DNA, the CDR3 is TGCAGTGCTAGAGGGCTCGATGCCTACGAGCAGTACTTC.

This clonotype was detected once. J is TRBJ2-3 and V is TRBV4-3; 7 positions match TRBD2. J was trimmed by 6 bases and V by 1 base; bases with no gene match: 7. Germline CDR1 LGHNA, CDR2 YSLEER. The CDR3 contains 15 residues. CDR3 sequence: CASSQAGRARDTQYF. The CDR3 region has the DNA TGCGCCAGCAGCCAAGCGGGGAGGGCCCGCGATACGCAGTATTTT.

The chain is built from TRBV28 and TRBJ2-7; D is unclear. The germline gives CDR1 MDHEN, CDR2 SYDVKM. The CDR3 is 14 residues long. Trimming took off 4 bases at V and 4 bases at J, with 14 bases between the two ends. The CDR3 loop reads CASSSPSERYEQYF. CDR3 in DNA: TGTGCCAGCAGTTCCCCAAGTGAACGATACGAGCAGTACTTC. Looking up the rest from reference TRBV28 and TRBJ2-7 gives the full variable domain: DVKVTQSSRYLVKRTGEKVFLECVQDMDHENMFWYRQDPGLGLRLIYFSYDVKMKEKGDIPEGYSVSREKKERFSLILESASTNQTSMYLCASSSPSERYEQYFGPGTRLTVT.

This rearrangement joins TRBV6-1 to TRBJ1-1; TRBD1 aligns across 7 bases. Germline V gene data show CDR1 as MNHNS and CDR2 as SASEGT. V shed 3 bases, J shed 4 bases, and the junction held 11 bases outside the gene matches. CDR3 size: 16 residues. The CDR3 here is CASSEGQILGGTEAFF. In DNA, the CDR3 is TGTGCCAGCAGTGAGGGACAGATACTAGGGGGCACTGAAGCTTTCTTT.

The gene calls are TRBV5-1 and TRBJ2-7, with D possibly being TRBD1 (6 bases). This CDR3 contains 18 residues. The V gene's germline CDR1 is SGHRS and CDR2 YFSETQ. The V gene lost 0 bases and the J gene lost 6 bases, with 25 bases spanning the gap. CDR3 sequence reads: CASSLGPIVGQFGFEQYF. The CDR3 DNA reads as TGCGCCAGCAGCTTGGGGCCGATAGTAGGACAGTTCGGTTTCGAGCAGTACTTC.